The 20 T cell receptor beta chains below all came from one sample that was sequenced in a study of T cells after yellow fever vaccination. TCRdb itself ran the 5' RACE reads through MiXCR, one entry per CDR3 protein. The sample has around 180,000 distinct CDR3 sequences; roughly 6.2% are singletons. This specimen consisted of CD4+ T cells sorted from PBMCs, obtained on the day of the first yellow fever vaccination. Every receptor here comes from a man younger than 35 who received the YFV17D yellow fever vaccine.

The V gene is TRBV29-1, the J gene TRBJ2-3; 7 nucleotides agree with TRBD1. V trimming: 7 bases; J trimming: 1 base; junction bases outside the gene matches: 5. In germline, CDR1 is SQVTM, CDR2 ANQGSEA. This CDR3 contains 13 residues. The CDR3 protein is CSGEGAGTDTQYF. The CDR3 DNA reads TGCAGCGGTGAGGGGGCTGGCACAGATACGCAGTATTTT.

This clonotype has ten or more counts. V is TRBV5-5 and J is TRBJ1-1; TRBD1 matches at 8 bases. Germline CDR1 reads SGHKS; CDR2 reads YYEKEE (reference sequence). The CDR3 has 15 residues. The V segment lost 4 bases and the J segment 4 bases; nucleotides outside the gene matches: 9. The CDR3 nucleotides read TGTGCCAGCAGCCCACTCCGGGACAGGACCACTGAAGCTTTCTTT. Protein: CASSPLRDRTTEAFF.

There are many counts of this clonotype. V gene TRBV6-1 combines with J gene TRBJ1-1; D is uncertain. The length of the CDR3 is 13 residues. Trimming pared 7 bases from V and 4 bases from J, leaving 13 bases between. Looked up from germline, CDR1 is MNHNS and CDR2 is SASEGT. CDR3 region: CASTEGLGTEAFF. The CDR3 bases are TGTGCCAGCACCGAGGGTTTGGGCACTGAAGCTTTCTTT.

This clonotype was observed many times. The chain couples TRBV28 to TRBJ2-1; TRBD2 agrees at 9 bases. CDR1 and CDR2 (germline): MDHEN, SYDVKM. V gave up 6 bases and J gave up 10 bases; unmatched junction bases: 16. There are 16 residues in the CDR3. The CDR3 coding sequence is TGTGCCAGCAGCCGCCCTGGGGCGGGGGGGGCTGGGGAGCAGTTCTTC. Amino acid sequence: CASSRPGAGGAGEQFF. Based on the CDR3 plus reference TRBV28 and TRBJ2-1, the full variable domain is DVKVTQSSRYLVKRTGEKVFLECVQDMDHENMFWYRQDPGLGLRLIYFSYDVKMKEKGDIPEGYSVSREKKERFSLILESASTNQTSMYLCASSRPGAGGAGEQFFGPGTRLTVL.

This clonotype was seen many times. V and J are TRBV6-5 and TRBJ1-4; D may be TRBD1 (5 bases). V lost 6 bases, J lost 5 bases, and 13 bases lay in between. The CDR3 spans 14 residues. CDR1 and CDR2 (germline): MNHEY, SVGAGI. The CDR3 region is CASSPWGENEKLFF. CDR3 DNA sequence: TGTGCCAGCAGCCCGTGGGGGGAGAATGAAAAACTGTTTTTT.

This clonotype is a singleton in its sample. This sequence joins TRBV5-1 and TRBJ2-2, with a weak D call TRBD1 (5 bases). Germline-derived CDR1 and CDR2 are SGHRS and YFSETQ. Trimming cost V 5 bases and J 0 bases, with 14 bases left between them. The CDR3 spans 16 residues. Here the CDR3 DNA reads TGCGCCAGCAGAGCTGGCGGCAGGGCGAACACCGGGGAGCTGTTTTTT. Translated, it gives CASRAGGRANTGELFF.

The rearrangement uses TRBV7-9 and TRBJ1-5, with 9 positions matching TRBD1. The germline V gene has CDR1 SEHNR and CDR2 FQNEAQ (reference sequence). The CDR3 has 16 amino acids. The V and J ends lost 1 base and 4 bases, in that order; junction bases with no gene match: 5. The CDR3 loop reads CASSLGAGTGNQPQHF. The DNA for the CDR3 is TGTGCCAGCAGCTTAGGGGCCGGGACAGGGAATCAGCCCCAGCATTTT.

This clonotype was seen many times. One end of the junction varies from germline; a read error may be responsible. This chain uses TRBV7-6 with TRBJ2-7; D unresolved. This CDR3 is built from 12 residues. Germline CDR1 and CDR2: SGHVS and FNYEAQ. CDR3 loop: CASSLAGSPPVF. The CDR3 coding sequence is TGTGCCAGCAGCTTAGCCGGCAGTCCCCCCGTCTTC.

CDR3: CASSLLASGPDTQYF. CDR3 DNA: TGTGCCAGCAGCCTCTTAGCAAGCGGCCCGGATACGCAGTATTTT. The chain employs TRBV3-1 and TRBJ2-3, with D maybe TRBD2 (5 bases). Trimming stripped 4 bases from V and 6 bases from J, with 17 bases between. The germline CDR1 and CDR2 sequences are LGHDT and YNNKEL (reference sequence). The CDR3 sequence is 15 residues long.

The V gene is TRBV30, the J gene TRBJ2-7; D is unresolved. Trimming pared 2 bases from V and 6 bases from J, leaving 5 bases between. Germline CDR1 and CDR2: GTSNPN and SVGIG (reference sequence). This CDR3 spans 10 amino acids. The chain's CDR3 is CAWSSGEQYF. The CDR3 coding sequence is TGTGCCTGGAGTTCGGGCGAGCAGTACTTC.

This chain connects TRBV12-3 or TRBV12-4 to TRBJ1-1; D remains unclear. Trimming pared 6 bases from V and 9 bases from J, leaving 11 bases between. This CDR3 region has 11 residues. DNA of the CDR3: TGTGCCAGCAGCCGACGCCTACAAGCTTTCTTT. It is translated as CASSRRLQAFF.

In this sample, this clonotype turned up many times. This chain uses TRBV20-1 with TRBJ1-2; D is possibly TRBD1 (5 bases). Germline CDR1 DFQATT, CDR2 SNEGSKA (reference sequence). The length of the CDR3 is 14 residues. The ends were cut back, 6 bases at V and 0 bases at J, with 14 bases in the middle. CDR3 sequence (DNA): TGCAGTGCCGGAGGGACTGCTGCTAACTATGGCTACACCTTC. This gives the protein CSAGGTAANYGYTF.

This clonotype was recorded at least ten times. V usage is TRBV3-1 and J usage is TRBJ2-2; TRBD1 aligns across 9 bases. CDR1 and CDR2 (germline): LGHDT, YNNKEL (reference sequence). The J segment lost 4 bases and the V segment lost 4 bases, leaving 4 bases of the junction unmatched. The CDR3 sequence is 15 residues long. The CDR3 sequence: CASSRDRAATGELFF. CDR3 bases: TGTGCCAGCAGCCGGGACAGGGCGGCCACCGGGGAGCTGTTTTTT.

This chain links TRBV20-1 with TRBJ1-1; the D is unclear. CDR1 is DFQATT, CDR2 SNEGSKA, per germline (reference sequence). V dropped 4 bases and J dropped 3 bases, with 3 bases sitting between them. The CDR3 consists of 10 residues. This chain's CDR3 is CSATDTEAFF. CDR3 nucleotides: TGCAGTGCTACCGACACTGAAGCTTTCTTT.

This clonotype was observed a few times. The chain couples TRBV20-1 to TRBJ1-1, with a possible D match to TRBD1 (6 bases). Trimming took off 0 bases at V and 1 base at J, with 18 bases between the two ends. This CDR3 has 17 amino acids. CDR1 is DFQATT and CDR2 is SNEGSKA in the germline V gene (reference sequence). The CDR3 nucleotides are TGCAGTGCTAGAGATCTGGAAACAGGGATTTGGAACACTGAAGCTTTCTTT. Residues: CSARDLETGIWNTEAFF.

The V gene is TRBV5-1, the J gene TRBJ1-2; the D is unclear. CDR3 size: 12 residues. V was pared by 3 bases and J by 8 bases, with 11 bases between. Germline V lookup: CDR1 SGHRS, CDR2 YFSETQ. CDR3 amino acids: CASSSGPRGYTF. CDR3 sequence (DNA): TGCGCCAGCAGCTCCGGACCCCGCGGCTACACCTTC.

This clonotype has ten or more counts. The chain employs TRBV3-1 and TRBJ1-6, with D uncertain. In germline, CDR1 is LGHDT, CDR2 YNNKEL (reference sequence). Trimming cost V 4 bases and J 10 bases, with 11 bases left between them. CDR3 length: 13 amino acids. CDR3 protein: CASSPRMVSPLHF. As DNA, the CDR3 is TGTGCCAGCAGCCCTCGTATGGTGTCACCCCTCCACTTT.

This clonotype was detected many times. V is TRBV20-1 and J is TRBJ1-6, with D possibly being TRBD1 (6 bases). The V end lost 1 base, the J end lost 5 bases, and 12 bases lay between the germline ends. This CDR3 spans 15 amino acids. The germline V gene has CDR1 DFQATT and CDR2 SNEGSKA (reference sequence). CDR3 sequence reads: CSARGRQVNNSPLHF. In nucleotides, the CDR3 is TGCAGTGCTAGAGGTCGACAGGTGAATAATTCACCCCTCCACTTT.

This clonotype was found a few times. The genes are TRBV6-5 and TRBJ2-2; 7 nucleotides line up with TRBD1. This CDR3 is built from 17 residues. Germline V lookup: CDR1 MNHEY, CDR2 SVGAGI. With 4 bases clipped from V and 6 bases from J, the junction kept 14 bases outside the gene matches. The DNA for the CDR3 is TGTGCCAGCAGTTCACCTTCGACAGGGAAGGGTTCCGGGGAGCTGTTTTTT. Its protein is CASSSPSTGKGSGELFF.

Many counts were recorded for this clonotype. This rearrangement joins TRBV5-1 to TRBJ1-1; D is unresolved. Germline CDR1 is SGHRS and CDR2 is YFSETQ. This CDR3 has 14 residues. The V end lost 3 bases, the J end lost 1 base, and 10 bases lay between the germline ends. DNA for the CDR3: TGCGCCAGCAGCTCTGACGGCCCGAACACTGAAGCTTTCTTT. This translates into CASSSDGPNTEAFF.